Listed below are T cell receptor beta chains from one sample, sequenced in a study of response to subunit inactivated influenza vaccine. TCRdb analysed the RT-PCR reads with MiXCR anew, one entry per CDR3 protein. The table records a few hundred thousand distinct CDR3 sequences, 12% to 15% of them present only once. This specimen was PBMCs from blood, taken 12 days after vaccination. Source of these receptors: a man between 45 and 60 years old who received an inactivated influenza vaccine. CDR3s include the opening cysteine and the closing phenylalanine or tryptophan. The D gene is left open where the match is weak. For some rows the clone size is stated as once, few or many, or as a class when expanded; others skip it.

. | 13 | TRBJ2-3 | few | TRBV15 | CATSRPPGDTQYF | TGTGCCACCAGCAGGCCCCCAGGCGATACGCAGTATTTT
. | 15 | TRBJ1-3 | . | TRBV12-3/TRBV12-4 | CASSSRISSGNTIYF | TGTGCCAGCAGTTCACGTATCTCCTCTGGAAACACCATATATTTT
TRBD2 | 14 | TRBJ2-5 | . | TRBV7-2 | CASRLVAGEETQYF | TGTGCCAGCAGACTTGTAGCGGGAGAAGAGACCCAGTACTTC
. | 14 | TRBJ2-5 | few | TRBV7-2 | CASSLAGSVETQYF | TGTGCCAGCAGCTTAGCTGGTAGCGTGGAGACCCAGTACTTC
TRBD1 | 14 | TRBJ1-5 | few | TRBV6-1 | CASRVTGGVLPQHF | TGTGCCAGCAGGGTAACAGGGGGCGTTCTGCCCCAGCATTTT
TRBD1 | 16 | TRBJ2-7 | . | TRBV7-9 | CASSRVGTGGNYEQYF | TGTGCCAGCAGTAGGGTCGGGACAGGGGGCAACTACGAGCAGTACTTC
. | 14 | TRBJ2-1 | few | TRBV5-5 | CASSLGPVVAEQFF | TGTGCCAGCAGCCTTGGGCCTGTGGTTGCTGAGCAGTTCTTC
TRBD1 | 14 | TRBJ2-1 | few | TRBV7-3 | CASSSLQGGNEQFF | TGTGCCAGCAGCTCCTTACAGGGGGGTAATGAGCAGTTCTTC
. | 14 | TRBJ2-7 | many | TRBV20-1 | CSVYAGNGGYEQYF | TGCAGTGTTTATGCAGGTAATGGCGGCTACGAGCAGTACTTC
. | 16 | TRBJ1-2 | few | TRBV4-2 | CASSQDAEQGFYGYTF | TGTGCCAGCAGCCAAGATGCCGAACAGGGATTTTATGGCTACACCTTC
. | 14 | TRBJ2-7 | few | TRBV10-3 | CATEGTGSSYEQYF | TGTGCCACCGAGGGGACTGGGAGCTCCTACGAGCAGTACTTC
. | 15 | TRBJ1-3 | . | TRBV15 | CATSRGRFSGNTIYF | TGTGCCACCAGCAGAGGCCGTTTCTCTGGAAACACCATATATTTT
. | 17 | TRBJ2-2 | few | TRBV7-6 | CASSSPQRASNTGELFF | TGTGCCAGCAGCTCTCCCCAGCGGGCTTCGAACACCGGGGAGCTGTTTTTT
TRBD1 | 16 | TRBJ2-1 | . | TRBV20-1 | CSARDPRTGSYNEQFF | TGCAGTGCTAGAGACCCAAGGACAGGGTCCTACAATGAGCAGTTCTTC
. | 12 | TRBJ1-2 | many | TRBV20-1 | CSARERDYGYTF | TGCAGTGCTAGGGAAAGGGACTATGGCTACACCTTC
TRBD1 | 15 | TRBJ2-1 | . | TRBV7-2 | CASSPDRALASEQFF | TGTGCCAGCAGCCCCGACAGGGCCTTAGCGAGTGAGCAGTTCTTC
TRBD1 | 15 | TRBJ2-2 | few | TRBV6-1 | CASNPTGANTGELFF | TGTGCCAGCAACCCGACAGGGGCGAACACCGGGGAGCTGTTTTTT
. | 15 | TRBJ2-6 | few | TRBV24-1 | CATSDGDPGANVLTF | TGTGCCACCAGTGATGGGGACCCTGGGGCCAACGTCCTGACTTTC
. | 14 | TRBJ2-7 | few | TRBV7-2 | CASSLVGAPYEQYF | TGTGCCAGCAGCTTAGTGGGCGCGCCTTACGAGCAGTACTTC
. | 13 | TRBJ1-2 | . | TRBV7-2 | CASSWGGGKGYTF | TGTGCCAGCAGCTGGGGGGGCGGAAAGGGCTACACCTTC
. | 13 | TRBJ2-2 | . | TRBV7-9 | CASSVRLTGELFF | TGTGCCAGCAGCGTAAGGTTAACCGGGGAGCTGTTTTTT
. | 10 | TRBJ1-2 | . | TRBV19 | CASRSYGYTF | TGTGCCAGTAGAAGCTATGGCTACACCTTC
. | 14 | TRBJ2-1 | many | TRBV7-2 | CASSLGRVGNEQFF | TGTGCCAGCAGCCTGGGGCGAGTGGGAAATGAGCAGTTCTTC
. | 15 | TRBJ1-2 | few | TRBV20-1 | CSALSHGGLSYGYTF | TGCAGTGCTTTATCTCACGGGGGGTTGAGTTATGGCTACACCTTC
. | 15 | TRBJ2-7 | . | TRBV7-2 | CASSLEGQGGYEQYF | TGTGCCAGCAGCTTAGAGGGGCAGGGGGGATACGAGCAGTACTTC
TRBD1 | 14 | TRBJ1-4 | few | TRBV12-3/TRBV12-4 | CASGPAGTAKKLFF | TGTGCCAGCGGGCCTGCCGGGACAGCTAAAAAACTGTTTTTT
TRBD2 | 14 | TRBJ2-1 | many | TRBV12-3/TRBV12-4 | CATSTSGGRNEQFF | TGTGCCACCTCGACTAGCGGGGGGCGCAATGAGCAGTTCTTC
TRBD1 | 15 | TRBJ2-7 | . | TRBV5-1 | CASSPRMTGGYEQYF | TGCGCCAGCAGCCCTAGAATGACAGGGGGCTACGAGCAGTACTTC
. | 13 | TRBJ1-2 | . | TRBV25-1 | CASSEGSAYGYTF | TGTGCCAGCAGTGAAGGGAGTGCTTACGGCTACACCTTC
. | 12 | TRBJ2-5 | many | TRBV29-1 | CSVDGSQETQYF | TGCAGCGTTGATGGCAGCCAAGAGACCCAGTACTTC
. | 13 | TRBJ1-1 | few | TRBV12-3/TRBV12-4 | CASSLLKNTEAFF | TGTGCCAGCAGTTTATTGAAGAACACTGAAGCTTTCTTT
TRBD1 | 15 | TRBJ2-7 | . | TRBV7-9 | CASSIYRGNSYEQYF | TGTGCCAGCAGCATTTACAGGGGGAACTCCTACGAGCAGTACTTC
TRBD1 | 11 | TRBJ1-4 | many | TRBV10-3 | CAIGQGAELFF | TGTGCCATCGGACAGGGGGCGGAACTGTTTTTT
. | 15 | TRBJ2-7 | . | TRBV7-9 | CASSSPGGSSYEQYF | TGTGCCAGCAGCTCCCCGGGGGGCAGCTCCTACGAGCAGTACTTC
. | 13 | TRBJ1-3 | . | TRBV5-1 | CASSESSGNTIYF | TGCGCCAGCAGTGAGAGCTCTGGAAACACCATATATTTT
. | 15 | TRBJ2-3 | few | TRBV10-1 | CASSERALSTDTQYF | TGCGCCAGCAGTGAACGGGCCCTAAGCACAGATACGCAGTATTTT
TRBD2 | 18 | TRBJ2-1 | few | TRBV20-1 | CSADSLGLAGSSYNEQFF | TGCAGTGCCGACTCGCTAGGACTAGCGGGGAGCTCCTACAATGAGCAGTTCTTC
. | 13 | TRBJ1-2 | few | TRBV12-3/TRBV12-4 | CASSPQQRYGYTF | TGTGCCAGCAGTCCCCAACAGCGCTATGGCTACACCTTC
TRBD1 | 15 | TRBJ2-2 | . | TRBV20-1 | CSARSADRAGGELFF | TGCAGTGCTAGATCGGCCGACAGGGCCGGCGGGGAGCTGTTTTTT
. | 13 | TRBJ2-1 | . | TRBV7-2 | CASSLGTSGEQFF | TGTGCCAGCAGCTTAGGGACCTCAGGTGAGCAGTTCTTC
. | 12 | TRBJ1-3 | . | TRBV7-2 | CASSADRNTIYF | TGTGCCAGCAGCGCTGATAGAAACACCATATATTTT
. | 15 | TRBJ1-4 | many | TRBV28 | CASSSPTPMDEKLFF | TGTGCCAGCAGTTCCCCGACACCAATGGATGAAAAACTGTTTTTT
TRBD2 | 15 | TRBJ2-1 | many | TRBV9 | CASSVASGRANEQFF | TGTGCCAGCAGCGTAGCTAGCGGGAGGGCCAATGAGCAGTTCTTC
TRBD1 | 14 | TRBJ2-2 | few | TRBV29-1 | CSFRGQANTGELFF | TGCAGCTTTCGGGGACAGGCAAACACCGGGGAGCTGTTTTTT
. | 16 | TRBJ2-1 | . | TRBV12-5 | CASGLVRRGLYNEQFF | TGTGCTAGTGGTTTGGTACGGCGGGGGCTATACAATGAGCAGTTCTTC